What follows are 23 T cell receptor beta chains derived from one specimen sequenced in a study of regulatory T cells in long-lasting Graves disease. The time point is: newly diagnosed GD, antithyroid drugs for less than 3 months. The authors made the TCR library using RNA they extracted from PBMCs. Through Arm-PCR of CDR3 regions and iRepertoire HTBI primers, TCR beta libraries were built. TCRdb re-called the multiplex PCR reads with MiXCR, one entry per CDR3 protein. The sample records roughly 510,000 distinct CDR3 sequences, 15% to 20% being singletons. These data were also reused for a study on T cells in Graves' hyperthyroidism and ophthalmopathy.

The sequences come from peripheral blood mononuclear cells (PBMCs), collected at new diagnosis, from a patient treated with antithyroid drugs. Receptors originate from a man aged 18 to 30 with Graves disease.

This clonotype was recorded many times. The chain uses TRBV5-1 and TRBJ2-1, with D perhaps matching TRBD1 (6 bases). Trimming removed 2 bases at V and 9 bases at J, with 15 bases between. The length of the CDR3 is 14 residues. Germline V gene sequence: CDR1 SGHRS, CDR2 YFSETQ. CDR3 in amino acids: CASSFGPGDIEQFF. Written as DNA, the CDR3 is TGCGCCAGCAGCTTCGGACCAGGGGACATTGAGCAGTTCTTC.

The sample holds a few counts of this clonotype. The CDR3 reads CASLGQAGTEAFF. The CDR3 bases are TGTGCCAGTCTGGGACAGGCGGGCACTGAAGCTTTCTTT. The chain carries TRBV19 and TRBJ1-1; 8 nucleotides line up with TRBD1. Germline V lookup: CDR1 LNHDA, CDR2 SQIVND (reference sequence). CDR3 size: 13 residues. V lost 8 bases to trimming and J lost 4 bases; unmatched junction nucleotides: 6. The full variable domain, with the rest looked up from reference TRBV19 and TRBJ1-1, is DGGITQSPKYLFRKEGQNVTLSCEQNLNHDAMYWYRQDPGQGLRLIYYSQIVNDFQKGDIAEGYSVSREKKESFPLTVTSAQKNPTAFYLCASLGQAGTEAFFGQGTRLTVV.

In regard to this clonotype: This may stem from a read error, because a much larger clone lies one nucleotide away. DNA of the CDR3: TGTGCCAGCAGCCGTGCAGACAGGGAGAGGGACGAGCAGTTCTTC. Amino acid sequence: CASSRADRERDEQFF. The chain couples TRBV11-2 to TRBJ2-1; TRBD1 aligns across 7 bases. CDR1 and CDR2 from the germline V gene are SGHAT and FQNNGV. The CDR3 is 15 residues long. V dropped 5 bases and J dropped 10; count of bases not matched to a gene: 14.

This sequence joins TRBV14 and TRBJ2-5, with D possibly being TRBD1 (5 bases). The V end lost 0 bases, the J end lost 0 bases, and 14 bases lay between the germline ends. The CDR3 is made up of 17 amino acids. Germline values: CDR1 SGHDN, CDR2 FVKESK. This chain's CDR3 is CASSQDSRGAYQETQYF. In DNA form, the CDR3 reads TGTGCCAGCAGCCAAGATTCAAGGGGCGCTTACCAAGAGACCCAGTACTTC. The full variable domain, completed using reference TRBV14 and TRBJ2-5, is EAGVTQFPSHSVIEKGQTVTLRCDPISGHDNLYWYRRVMGKEIKFLLHFVKESKQDESGMPNNRFLAERTGGTYSTLKVQPAELEDSGVYFCASSQDSRGAYQETQYFGPGTRLLVL.

CDR3 sequence reads: CAWSVRGAYEQYF. The CDR3 DNA reads as TGTGCCTGGAGTGTAAGGGGGGCTTACGAGCAGTACTTC. This sequence joins TRBV30 and TRBJ2-7, with D tentatively TRBD1 or TRBD2 (6 bases each). The V gene's germline CDR1 is GTSNPN and CDR2 SVGIG (reference sequence). The CDR3 runs 13 residues. V was shortened by 0 bases and J by 4 bases, with 10 bases between the two germline ends.

The genes are TRBV5-1 and TRBJ1-2, with D possibly TRBD1 on 5 matching bases. V lost 4 bases and J 4 bases, leaving 17 bases between the germline ends. Germline CDR1 SGHRS, CDR2 YFSETQ. This CDR3 comprises 15 residues. CDR3 region: CASSPPTVGVYGYTF. In DNA, the CDR3 is TGCGCCAGCAGCCCCCCGACAGTAGGGGTCTATGGCTACACCTTC.

Many counts were recorded for this clonotype. V is TRBV11-2 and J is TRBJ2-1; the match to TRBD2 covers 8 bases. This CDR3 has 16 amino acids. V lost 0 bases and J lost 0; bases outside the gene matches: 1. Germline CDR1 reads SGHAT; CDR2 reads FQNNGV. CDR3 loop: CASSLDLAGSYNEQFF. The CDR3 nucleotides are TGTGCCAGCAGCTTAGATCTAGCGGGCTCCTACAATGAGCAGTTCTTC.

This clonotype was found many times. The V and J genes are TRBV2 and TRBJ2-1; 7 nucleotides match TRBD2. Germline CDR1 SNHLY, CDR2 FYNNEI. Unmatched junction bases numbered 8, after V lost 4 bases and J lost 14 bases. The length of the CDR3 is 12 residues. The chain's CDR3 is CASSGESGTEFF. The CDR3, as DNA: TGTGCCAGCAGTGGGGAAAGCGGGACGGAGTTCTTC.

This clonotype occurred a few times. The gene calls are TRBV9 and TRBJ2-1; 13 bases are a match to TRBD2. V trimming: 1 base; J trimming: 8 bases; junction bases outside the gene matches: 6. The CDR3 has 16 residues. The germline CDR1 and CDR2 sequences are SGDLS and YYNGEE. The CDR3 loop is CASSVLLGLAGDEQFF. DNA for the CDR3: TGTGCCAGCAGCGTATTATTAGGACTAGCGGGAGATGAGCAGTTCTTC. The variable domain in full, with the rest retrieved from reference TRBV9 and TRBJ2-1, is DSGVTQTPKHLITATGQRVTLRCSPRSGDLSVYWYQQSLDQGLQFLIQYYNGEERAKGNILERFSAQQFPDLHSELNLSSLELGDSALYFCASSVLLGLAGDEQFFGPGTRLTVL.

In this sample, this clonotype turned up a few times. The V and J genes are TRBV6-5 and TRBJ1-3; weak D call: TRBD1 (6 bases). From germline, CDR1 is MNHEY and CDR2 SVGAGI. The CDR3 is 17 amino acids. With 0 bases removed from V and 0 bases from J, the gap between germline ends came to 12 bases. In DNA, the CDR3 is TGTGCCAGCAGTTACTCGGGACACCCGAGCTCTGGAAACACCATATATTTT. Translating it yields CASSYSGHPSSGNTIYF.

This chain uses TRBV24-1 with TRBJ2-3; D gene uncertain. The CDR3 has 16 amino acids. Trimming removed 5 bases at V and 0 bases at J, with 14 bases between. CDR1 and CDR2 from the germline V gene are KGHDR and SFDVKD. The CDR3 DNA reads as TGTGCCACCAGTGTAACAGACCGCTCTAGCACAGATACGCAGTATTTT. Translated: CATSVTDRSSTDTQYF.

This chain connects TRBV18 to TRBJ1-1, with 7 bases that match TRBD1. The CDR3 has 14 amino acids. From germline, CDR1 is KGHSH and CDR2 LQKENI. V was pared by 6 bases and J by 6 bases, with 10 bases of the junction left unmatched. The CDR3 reads CASSLDRVSAEAFF. CDR3 nucleotide sequence: TGTGCCAGCTCGCTCGACAGGGTCTCTGCTGAAGCTTTCTTT.

This clonotype appeared many times. This sequence joins TRBV27 and TRBJ1-5; D remains unclear. Germline V gene lookup returns CDR1 MNHEY and CDR2 SMNVEV (reference sequence). V was pared by 5 bases and J by 5 bases, with 10 bases between. The CDR3 loop spans 13 amino acids. CDR3: CASSPTAYQPQHF. The CDR3 region has the DNA TGTGCCAGCAGTCCAACAGCATATCAGCCCCAGCATTTT.

The rearrangement uses TRBV7-9 and TRBJ1-1; D not resolved. In germline, CDR1 is SEHNR, CDR2 FQNEAQ (reference sequence). The CDR3 covers 15 residues. Trimming removed 1 base from V and 4 bases from J, with 13 bases in between. CDR3 loop: CASSLGYGEITEAFF. CDR3 coding DNA: TGTGCCAGCAGCTTAGGTTACGGGGAGATCACTGAAGCTTTCTTT.

The chain has TRBV12-5 and TRBJ1-3; unclear D gene. This CDR3 spans 16 amino acids. V was shortened by 4 bases and J by 4 bases, with 17 bases between the two germline ends. CDR1 and CDR2 (germline): LGHNT, FRNRAP. CDR3 amino acids: CASGSADTVWGNTIYF. CDR3 in DNA: TGTGCTAGTGGTTCGGCAGATACAGTGTGGGGAAACACCATATATTTT.

This clonotype occurred many times. The gene calls are TRBV20-1 and TRBJ2-1; 11 bases fit TRBD2. The CDR3 runs to 21 residues. J was trimmed by 0 bases and V by 0 bases; bases with no gene match: 16. Germline V CDR1 and CDR2: DFQATT, SNEGSKA (reference sequence). CDR3 nucleotides: TGCAGTGCTAGAGATCTCCTCCCTAGCGGGAGGTCGAAGGGCTCCTACAATGAGCAGTTCTTC. This codes for CSARDLLPSGRSKGSYNEQFF.

V and J are TRBV6-2 or TRBV6-3 and TRBJ2-7; D call uncertain. The V end lost 5 bases, the J end lost 6 bases, and 17 bases lay between the germline ends. Germline CDR1 reads MNHEY; CDR2 reads SVGEGT. CDR3 length: 14 amino acids. The CDR3 is CASSRAHSDGEQYF. The DNA for the CDR3 is TGTGCCAGCAGTCGCGCCCATAGTGACGGCGAGCAGTACTTC.

This clonotype has a count of ten or more. The V call is TRBV30, the J call TRBJ2-3, with TRBD2 as a possible D gene (5 bases). This CDR3 spans 16 amino acids. CDR1 is GTSNPN and CDR2 is SVGIG in the germline V gene (reference sequence). The V gene lost 0 bases and the J gene lost 4 bases, with 17 bases spanning the gap. CDR3 region: CAWSVAATRFSDTQYF. The CDR3 DNA reads as TGTGCCTGGAGTGTAGCGGCTACAAGGTTCTCAGATACGCAGTATTTT.

The V call is TRBV2, the J call TRBJ2-1; 9 bases align to TRBD2. This CDR3 has 15 amino acids. From germline, CDR1 is SNHLY and CDR2 FYNNEI. V gave up 6 bases and J gave up 3 bases; unmatched junction bases: 6. The CDR3 loop reads CASRFGTSNYNEQFF. CDR3 in DNA: TGTGCCAGCAGATTCGGGACTAGCAACTACAATGAGCAGTTCTTC.

This clonotype was seen only a few times. The CDR3 region is CSAKGGAGNSPLHF. Written as DNA, the CDR3 is TGCAGTGCTAAAGGGGGCGCTGGAAATTCACCCCTCCACTTT. The chain links TRBV20-1 to TRBJ1-6, with 7 bases identical to TRBD1. V lost 4 bases, J lost 7 bases, and 7 bases stayed unmatched. Germline V gene sequence: CDR1 DFQATT, CDR2 SNEGSKA (reference sequence). The CDR3 loop spans 14 amino acids.

This clonotype was recorded many times. This chain connects TRBV5-1 to TRBJ2-3, with D tentatively TRBD1 or TRBD2 (5 bases each). V dropped 3 bases and J dropped 0 bases, with 11 bases sitting between them. The CDR3 spans 15 residues. The germline V gene has CDR1 SGHRS and CDR2 YFSETQ. CDR3 loop: CASSSGRPSTDTQYF. The CDR3 DNA follows: TGCGCCAGCAGCTCGGGGCGGCCTAGCACAGATACGCAGTATTTT.

There are many counts of this clonotype. This chain connects TRBV12-3 or TRBV12-4 to TRBJ2-2; 9 positions match TRBD2. This CDR3 has 15 amino acids. V dropped 2 bases and J dropped 4; count of bases not matched to a gene: 2. CDR3: CASSLRAGGTGELFF. CDR3 in DNA: TGTGCCAGCAGTTTAAGAGCGGGAGGCACCGGGGAGCTGTTTTTT.

This chain joins TRBV2 and TRBJ2-2, with D hard to call. Looked up from germline, CDR1 is SNHLY and CDR2 is FYNNEI. The CDR3 consists of 14 residues. V lost 6 bases, J lost 3 bases, and 11 bases lay in between. This CDR3 is CASSSERDTGELFF. CDR3 DNA: TGTGCCAGCAGCTCGGAAAGGGACACCGGGGAGCTGTTTTTT.